This T cell receptor (beta chain) was observed in a study of glioma-infiltrating T cells. This clonotype was observed at least ten times. TCR alpha and beta CDR3 regions were amplified from RNA using iRepertoire nested multiplex PCR. TCRdb re-analysed the multiplex PCR reads in MiXCR, keeping a single row per CDR3 protein. Among 44,000 or so distinct CDR3 sequences listed, around 24% were seen once. Germline V CDR1 and CDR2: DFQATT, SNEGSKA (reference sequence). Trimming took off 6 bases at V and 0 bases at J, with 11 bases between the two ends. The CDR3 consists of 13 residues. The receptor was isolated from a human donor with low-grade glioma or glioblastoma, undergoing nonglioma brain surgery, or in good health (not recorded which). The genes are TRBV20-1 and TRBJ1-1; D gene uncertain. Sample: glioma tissue, nonneoplastic brain tissue, or PBMCs (not recorded which). CDR3 loop: CSATGSVNTEAFF. In nucleotides, the CDR3 is TGCAGTGCCACCGGGTCAGTGAACACTGAAGCTTTCTTT.